The clone carrying this T cell receptor beta chain was counted between two and nine times. Its antigen is still unknown. Via MiXCR, TCRdb re-called the 5' RACE reads, giving one row per CDR3 protein. The sample has 250,000 to 300,000 distinct CDR3 sequences, about 16% seen once; the top ten hold about a fifth. This sample stems from a study of T-cell memory formation after mild COVID-19. The CDR3 is 14 residues long. V shed 8 bases and J 5 bases; nucleotides not matched to a gene: 7. Germline CDR1 is SGHTA and CDR2 is FQGNSA. Study-level points and caveats: Clones contracting day 15 to 85 were balanced CD4/CD8; later expanders leaned CD4+.

This chain links TRBV7-2 with TRBJ2-3, with 10 nucleotides matching TRBD2. The clonotype was recovered from a man aged 18 to 30 who had mild COVID-19 (a few samples of this study predate the infection). Cell type and time point are not known. The specimen was PBMCs or a T cell subset sorted from them (not recorded which). CDR3 bases: TGTGCCAGCGGGGCTAGCGGGGGTGTAGATACGCAGTATTTT. Its translation: CASGASGGVDTQYF.